The sequence of this TCR beta chain was determined in a study of metastatic and nonmetastatic thyroid tumors (dated by TCRdb to 2019 to 2021). With regard to the full study: Repertoires from peripheral blood and from tumor or nodule tissue samples of malignant and benign thyroid patients were compared. Overall results and qualifications from the work: In both blood and tumor samples, malignant tumors were reported to have significantly higher TCR beta diversity than benign nodules.

Libraries were built with PCR. The data were produced on an Illumina HiSeq 4000. High-throughput sequencing was used to profile the TCR beta-chain CDR3 region of each patient. On the study's bioinformatics: The researchers built a classifier to tell apart papillary thyroid cancer patients with distant metastasis, based on CDR3 differences among clinicopathological groups. The Shannon index was used to assess repertoire diversity, and the Morisita-Horn index was used to assess tumor-blood repertoire similarity. TCRdb reanalyzed the raw reads on its own, using fastp at Q25 for trimming and MiXCR for clone calling, and kept in-frame beta chains. The V and J calls follow TCRdb's processing rather than the paper's. This sample gives 39,000 or so clones in total; around a fifth of them show up just once. Of the sample, approximately 20% is held by the ten largest clones. No treatment had been received by any patient before thyroid surgery. Patient clinical samples collected from about 2011 to 2018 were retrospectively analysed using T-cell receptor beta sequencing.

At least ten counts were recorded for this clone. This receptor's antigen is unknown. The record has no base qualities; no much larger clone is one base away. Its CDR3 holds 14 amino acids, cysteine through phenylalanine. The kept DNA is CDR3 alone, 42 bases in frame from the first base. V drops 4 bases and J drops 2 bases, leaving 11 bases in between. From the germline V gene, CDR1 is SGHRS and CDR2 is YFSETQ. The sample comprised blood. The rearrangement combines TRBV5-1 with TRBJ2-3; TRBD2 is a possible D gene, resting on 6 matching bases. This TCR was sampled from a female donor with papillary thyroid cancer or a benign thyroid nodule (not recorded which). Some clones in this sample may be carry-over from other donors' samples. The CDR3 is CASSPGLPTDTQYF. The bases are TGCGCCAGCAGCCCGGGACTTCCCACAGATACGCAGTATTTT.